This T cell receptor beta chain was sequenced for a study of T-cell reconstitution after alpha-beta-depleted transplantation in children. Study outcomes and limitations: Newly produced T cells mostly accounted for T-cell counts and diversity one year post-transplant.

Unique molecular identifiers were built into the TCRbeta library. Each CDR3 protein is one row after TCRdb ran MiXCR on the PCR reads. The data show about 870,000 distinct CDR3 sequences, with 15% to 20% seen just once and approximately 4.5% held by the top ten. This clonotype showed up just a few times. Its target is not known. Germline CDR1 and CDR2: SGHRS and YFSETQ. Trimming removed 6 bases at V and 6 bases at J, with 17 bases between. This CDR3 comprises 14 residues. The source material was PBMCs, mostly from graft donor cells, sampled 360 days after TCRalphabeta/CD19-depleted stem cell transplant. The rearrangement uses TRBV5-1 and TRBJ2-3; D tentatively fits TRBD1 or TRBD2 (5 bases each). The sequence was collected from a male patient under 18 who had a stem cell transplant for acute lymphoblastic leukemia, so the T cells may come from the graft donor. CDR3 residues: CASTVGVLGDTQYF. In nucleotides, the CDR3 is TGCGCCAGCACCGTGGGGGTGTTGGGGGATACGCAGTATTTT.